The sequence of this T cell receptor beta chain was determined in a study of T cell responses to AZD1222 COVID-19 vaccine. The germline gives CDR1 MDHEN, CDR2 SYDVKM. The ends were cut back, 6 bases at V and 6 bases at J, with 17 bases in the middle. The CDR3 runs to 15 residues. Concerning this clone itself: Its specificity is not known.

The assay was immunoSEQ multiplex PCR, and TCRdb's table has in-frame clones only and misses some. The data show about 130,000 clones, over 75% seen once. Findings and limits, study-wide: Spike-spanning, vaccine-associated CD4 TCRs were dominant at 160-218 and 743-854. Donors skewed white British and female; clonal diversity was possibly underestimated.

Sequencing was performed on peripheral blood, taken on day 0 of AZD1222 vaccination. The sequence came from an adult in good health. The chain recombines TRBV28 with TRBJ2-2, with D perhaps matching TRBD2 (6 bases). CDR3 in DNA: TGTGCCAGCAGAGGCCCGGGACTTAATTCCGGGGAGCTGTTTTTT. Translated, it gives CASRGPGLNSGELFF.